This record looks at one TCR beta chain sequence and its context. Its antigen is unknown. Here immunoSEQ multiplex PCR was the method, and the copy in TCRdb shows in-frame clones only, minus some. This repertoire shows more than 65,000 clones, approximately 93% found once; its top ten account for over 4.5%. This record belongs to a study of resident and recirculating memory T cells in vitiligo. Study results and caveats: TCR sequences were not conserved across biopsy sites or patients.

Stable vitiligo meant no lesion change over the previous 6 months. CDR1 is SEHNR, CDR2 FQNEAQ, per germline (reference sequence). There are 15 residues in the CDR3. V lost 3 bases and J lost 5; bases outside the gene matches: 5. This clonotype was obtained from a male donor with vitiligo. The specimen was blood. The rearrangement links TRBV7-9 to TRBJ2-1, with 9 positions matching TRBD2. This CDR3 reads CASSFSAGGHNEQFF. CDR3 in DNA: TGTGCCAGCAGCTTCTCAGCGGGGGGCCACAATGAGCAGTTCTTC.